One and the same sample provided the 27 T cell receptor beta chains below, sequenced in a study of cytomegalovirus exposure and HLA in healthy donors. Only in-frame clones appear in the TCRdb table, and some are missing; sequencing was by immunoSEQ multiplex PCR. The data show roughly 200,000 clones, approximately 89% seen once. The sequenced sample consisted of PBMCs. The receptors were gathered from a man aged 25-45 years in good health and CMV-seropositive.

This clone has just one count. This rearrangement joins TRBV18 to TRBJ2-2; D is unresolved. CDR1 and CDR2 (germline): KGHSH, LQKENI. This CDR3 is built from 12 residues. The V end lost 3 bases, the J end lost 8 bases, and 7 bases lay between the germline ends. The CDR3 sequence is CASSPGGGELFF. CDR3 DNA: TGTGCCAGCTCACCCGGCGGTGGGGAGCTGTTTTTT.

The rearrangement joins TRBV11-3 to TRBJ2-1, with D possibly called TRBD1 or TRBD2 (6 bases each). The CDR3 is 16 residues long. The V gene's germline CDR1 is SGHNT and CDR2 YENEEA. V was shortened by 6 bases and J by 2 bases, with 17 bases between the two germline ends. The CDR3 loop reads CASSLGGGGTYNEQFF. In nucleotides, the CDR3 is TGTGCCAGCAGTCTGGGCGGAGGGGGAACCTACAATGAGCAGTTCTTC.

The J gene is TRBJ2-7, the V gene TRBV6-1; no clear D gene. Germline V gives CDR1 MNHNS, CDR2 SASEGT. The CDR3 runs to 14 residues. V was trimmed by 2 bases and J by 7 bases, leaving 15 bases between them. CDR3 protein: CASSEMSGQKEQYF. The CDR3 DNA sequence: TGTGCCAGCAGTGAAATGTCGGGTCAGAAAGAGCAGTACTTC.

V gene TRBV9 combines with J gene TRBJ1-4, with TRBD1 matching 7 bases. The junction had 8 bases not matched to a gene; V was cut back by 4 bases and J by 5 bases. Germline V gene lookup returns CDR1 SGDLS and CDR2 YYNGEE. The CDR3 sequence is 15 residues long. CDR3 sequence: CASSLSSGGNEKLFF. In nucleotides, the CDR3 is TGTGCCAGCAGCTTAAGCTCAGGGGGGAATGAAAAACTGTTTTTT.

The chain joins TRBV2 to TRBJ2-7; 7 bases align to TRBD1. This CDR3 has 15 amino acids. V dropped 6 bases and J dropped 0; count of bases not matched to a gene: 8. In germline, CDR1 is SNHLY, CDR2 FYNNEI. CDR3 protein: CASRRDRSLSYEQYF. Written as DNA, the CDR3 is TGTGCCAGCAGGAGGGACAGATCGCTCTCCTACGAGCAGTACTTC.

The chain links TRBV5-6 to TRBJ2-7; 12 bases match TRBD2. Looked up from germline, CDR1 is SGHDT and CDR2 is YYEEEE. There are 18 residues in the CDR3. Trimming cost V 1 base and J 6 bases; bases outside gene matches: 14. CDR3 region: CASSLFRLAGGPLGEQYF. The CDR3 region has the DNA TGTGCCAGCAGCTTGTTCAGGCTAGCGGGAGGGCCGTTAGGCGAGCAGTACTTC.

This clone was seen just once. V gene TRBV27 combines with J gene TRBJ2-1; 13 bases fit TRBD2. The CDR3 is 17 residues long. Germline-derived CDR1 and CDR2 are MNHEY and SMNVEV (reference sequence). J was trimmed by 9 bases and V by 0 bases; bases with no gene match: 8. The CDR3, as DNA: TGTGCCAGCAGTTTATCCGGGGGGGGACTAGCGGGACGTGAGCAGTTCTTC. Amino acid sequence: CASSLSGGGLAGREQFF.

The J gene is TRBJ1-2, the V gene TRBV27; unclear D gene. Between the trimmed V and J ends, which lost 4 bases and 0 bases, there was a span of 15 bases. The CDR3 runs 16 residues. Germline CDR1 reads MNHEY; CDR2 reads SMNVEV (reference sequence). The CDR3 loop is CASSWSRASANYGYTF. DNA of the CDR3: TGTGCCAGCAGTTGGAGCCGAGCCTCCGCTAACTATGGCTACACCTTC.

The chain employs TRBV28 and TRBJ1-1; a possible D gene is TRBD1 (5 bases). Germline V gene lookup returns CDR1 MDHEN and CDR2 SYDVKM. V was shortened by 7 bases and J by 0 bases, with 15 bases between the two germline ends. This CDR3 has 15 residues. The DNA of the CDR3 is TGTGCCAGCACCCTACCCGACAGACTGAACACTGAAGCTTTCTTT. The encoded protein is CASTLPDRLNTEAFF.

This chain links TRBV7-9 with TRBJ1-1; a weak D match, TRBD1 (6 bases). The CDR3 is 12 residues long. Trimming took 4 bases from V and 7 from J, leaving 10 bases between them. CDR1 is SEHNR, CDR2 FQNEAQ, per germline (reference sequence). CDR3: CASSSGDNEAFF. The CDR3 nucleotides read TGTGCCAGCAGCTCAGGGGACAATGAAGCTTTCTTT. The whole variable domain, filled in from reference TRBV7-9 and TRBJ1-1, reads DTGVSQNPRHKITKRGQNVTFRCDPISEHNRLYWYRQTLGQGPEFLTYFQNEAQLEKSRLLSDRFSAERPKGSFSTLEIQRTEQGDSAMYLCASSSGDNEAFFGQGTRLTVV.

The gene calls are TRBV5-3 and TRBJ2-1; D may be TRBD2 (5 bases). TRBV5-3 is marked as an open reading frame, function uncertain. The CDR3 has 13 amino acids. V shed 4 bases and J shed 8 bases, with 13 bases lying between them. The CDR3 region has the DNA TGTGCCAGAAGCGACCCGGGGTGTCATGAGCAGTTCTTC. As protein: CARSDPGCHEQFF.

Only one count was recorded for this clone. The CDR3 loop reads CASKFQETQYF. The CDR3 DNA is TGTGCCAGCAAATTCCAGGAGACCCAGTACTTC. The chain recombines TRBV2 with TRBJ2-5, with D uncertain. CDR3 length: 11 residues. Germline CDR1 and CDR2: SNHLY and FYNNEI. V shed 7 bases and J shed 5 bases, with 8 bases lying between them.

The V gene is TRBV6-5, the J gene TRBJ1-1, with TRBD1 matching over 9 bases. Germline V gene sequence: CDR1 MNHEY, CDR2 SVGAGI. The CDR3 loop spans 16 amino acids. The ends lost 1 base at V and 3 bases at J; junction bases unmatched: 6. CDR3 sequence reads: CASSYLTGGSDTEAFF. CDR3 nucleotides: TGTGCCAGCAGTTACTTGACAGGGGGTTCGGACACTGAAGCTTTCTTT.

This chain joins TRBV4-3 and TRBJ1-5, with 7 positions matching TRBD1. The CDR3 is made up of 17 amino acids. Trimming at V came to 1 base and at J to 4 bases, leaving 10 bases not matched to a gene. Germline V gene lookup returns CDR1 LGHNA and CDR2 YSLEER. CDR3 sequence (DNA): TGCGCCAGCAGCCAAGCCTATACATCAGGGGGGAATCAGCCCCAGCATTTT. Translation: CASSQAYTSGGNQPQHF.

The chain employs TRBV28 and TRBJ1-4, with 11 bases lining up with TRBD1. Germline V gives CDR1 MDHEN, CDR2 SYDVKM. The length of the CDR3 is 15 residues. The junction had 8 bases not matched to a gene; V was cut back by 10 bases and J by 4 bases. CDR3 DNA: TGTGCCACCCGGACAGGGGGCCAGGATAATGAAAAACTGTTTTTT. Protein: CATRTGGQDNEKLFF.

This chain connects TRBV27 to TRBJ2-4; tentatively, D is TRBD2 (5 bases). V dropped 2 bases and J dropped 5 bases, with 22 bases sitting between them. Germline loops: CDR1 MNHEY, CDR2 SMNVEV (reference sequence). This CDR3 has 18 amino acids. The CDR3 here is CASSLRPAALGRENIQYF. CDR3 sequence (DNA): TGTGCCAGCAGTTTACGACCCGCCGCACTAGGGCGGGAAAACATTCAGTACTTC.

The CDR3 here is CASSRLSGTSSEQYF. The DNA of the CDR3 is TGTGCCAGCAGCAGACTCTCCGGGACTAGCAGCGAGCAGTACTTC. The chain recombines TRBV5-4 with TRBJ2-7; 9 nucleotides line up with TRBD2. The CDR3 sequence is 15 residues long. Germline loops: CDR1 SGHNT, CDR2 YYREEE (reference sequence). V gave up 4 bases and J gave up 6 bases; unmatched junction bases: 11.

The chain carries TRBV7-9 and TRBJ2-3; D unclear. V lost 2 bases and J 3 bases, leaving 6 bases between the germline ends. Germline loops: CDR1 SEHNR, CDR2 FQNEAQ (reference sequence). CDR3 length: 13 amino acids. The CDR3 protein is CASSLFTTDTQYF. The CDR3 coding sequence is TGTGCCAGCAGCTTATTTACTACAGATACGCAGTATTTT.

The chain combines TRBV7-2 with TRBJ2-5; TRBD1 matches at 10 bases. The CDR3 length is 15 residues. V shed 4 bases, J shed 4 bases, and the junction held 6 bases outside the gene matches. The V gene's germline CDR1 is SGHTA and CDR2 FQGNSA. The CDR3 sequence: CASSSTGTGVETQYF. CDR3 nucleotide sequence: TGTGCCAGCAGCTCCACCGGGACAGGGGTAGAGACCCAGTACTTC. Combining the CDR3 with reference TRBV7-2 and TRBJ2-5 gives the whole variable domain GAGVSQSPSNKVTEKGKDVELRCDPISGHTALYWYRQSLGQGLEFLIYFQGNSAPDKSGLPSDRFSAERTGGSVSTLTIQRTQQEDSAVYLCASSSTGTGVETQYFGPGTRLLVL.

This clone appeared a single time. The chain has TRBV29-1 and TRBJ1-1; D is ambiguous. From germline, CDR1 is SQVTM and CDR2 ANQGSEA. The ends were cut back, 4 bases at V and 1 base at J, with 7 bases in the middle. There are 12 residues in the CDR3. The CDR3 coding sequence is TGCAGCGTTGGGAGCGGGAACACTGAAGCTTTCTTT. Protein sequence: CSVGSGNTEAFF.

This sequence joins TRBV6-4 and TRBJ2-2; D remains ambiguous. The V end lost 6 bases, the J end lost 6 bases, and 8 bases lay between the germline ends. The length of the CDR3 is 12 residues. Germline CDR1 is MRHNA and CDR2 is SNTAGT. The CDR3 coding sequence is TGTGCCAGCAGGGGGTATGCCGGGGAGCTGTTTTTT. It yields the protein CASRGYAGELFF.

CDR3 residues: CASGGTVNTGELFF. CDR3 DNA sequence: TGTGCCAGCGGGGGGACAGTGAACACCGGGGAGCTGTTTTTT. The V and J genes are TRBV6-5 and TRBJ2-2; D may be TRBD1 (7 bases). Trimming removed 8 bases at V and 1 base at J, with 11 bases between. The CDR3 extends over 14 amino acids. Looked up from germline, CDR1 is MNHEY and CDR2 is SVGAGI.

The rearrangement uses TRBV6-6 and TRBJ2-3, with D perhaps TRBD1 (6 bases). Per germline, CDR1 MNHNY and CDR2 SVGAGI (reference sequence). CDR3 length equals 14 residues. Between the trimmed V and J ends, which lost 2 bases and 1 base, there was a span of 7 bases. The CDR3 spells CASSYQGRTDTQYF. In nucleotides, the CDR3 is TGTGCCAGCAGTTACCAGGGGCGCACAGATACGCAGTATTTT.

The gene calls are TRBV29-1 and TRBJ2-3; D ambiguous. Trimming removed 8 bases from V and 4 bases from J, with 7 bases in between. The CDR3 length is 10 residues. The germline V gene encodes CDR1 SQVTM and CDR2 ANQGSEA. The CDR3 loop reads CSLLADTQYF. Written as DNA, the CDR3 is TGCAGCCTATTGGCAGATACGCAGTATTTT.

V usage is TRBV11-3 and J usage is TRBJ2-1; D is perhaps TRBD2 (7 bases). Trimming removed 4 bases from V and 4 bases from J, with 14 bases in between. The CDR3 is 15 residues long. Germline values: CDR1 SGHNT, CDR2 YENEEA. The CDR3 nucleotides are TGTGCCAGCAGCTCTACGCGGGGGCTTTACAATGAGCAGTTCTTC. Translation gives CASSSTRGLYNEQFF. Filled out from reference TRBV11-3 and TRBJ2-1, the complete variable domain reads EAGVVQSPRYKIIEKKQPVAFWCNPISGHNTLYWYLQNLGQGPELLIRYENEEAVDDSQLPKDRFSAERLKGVDSTLKIQPAELGDSAVYLCASSSTRGLYNEQFFGPGTRLTVL.

The rearrangement uses TRBV11-2 and TRBJ2-3; TRBD2 matches 10 bases. The V gene end was trimmed by 4 bases and the J gene end by 1 base; junction bases not matched to a gene: 11. From germline, CDR1 is SGHAT and CDR2 FQNNGV. This CDR3 region has 18 residues. The chain's CDR3 is CASSSPRRLAGGTDTQYF. The CDR3 DNA reads as TGTGCCAGCAGCTCCCCTAGGCGGCTAGCGGGGGGCACAGATACGCAGTATTTT.

The V and J genes are TRBV7-3 and TRBJ1-4; D ambiguous. This CDR3 contains 15 residues. Germline CDR1 is SGHTA and CDR2 is FQGTGA. V lost 2 bases and J 3 bases, leaving 10 bases between the germline ends. This CDR3 reads CASSLGRTANEKLFF. Written as DNA, the CDR3 is TGTGCCAGCAGCTTAGGGCGAACCGCTAATGAAAAACTGTTTTTT.